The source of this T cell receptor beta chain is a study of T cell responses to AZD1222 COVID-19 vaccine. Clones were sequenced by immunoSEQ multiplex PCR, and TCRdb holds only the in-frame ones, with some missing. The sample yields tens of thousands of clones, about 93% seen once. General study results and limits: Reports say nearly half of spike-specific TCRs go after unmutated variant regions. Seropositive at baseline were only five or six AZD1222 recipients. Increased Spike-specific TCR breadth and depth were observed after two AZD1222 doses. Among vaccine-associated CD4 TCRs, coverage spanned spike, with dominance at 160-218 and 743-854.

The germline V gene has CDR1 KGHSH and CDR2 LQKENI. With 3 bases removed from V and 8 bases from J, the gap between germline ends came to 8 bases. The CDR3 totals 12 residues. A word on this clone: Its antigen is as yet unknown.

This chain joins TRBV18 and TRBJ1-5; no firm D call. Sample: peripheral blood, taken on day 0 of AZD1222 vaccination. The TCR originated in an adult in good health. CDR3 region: CASSPGLEPQHF. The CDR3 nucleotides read TGTGCCAGCTCACCGGGTTTAGAGCCCCAGCATTTT.